Listed here are 26 T cell receptor beta chains from one sample, sequenced in a study of shared clonotypes between healthy human individuals. Sequenced by immunoSEQ multiplex PCR; TCRdb stores in-frame clones only, minus some. The data show some 550,000 clones, with roughly 97% seen just once and 0.045% to 0.07% held by the top ten. The material sequenced was naive CD4+ T cells sorted from blood. Documented subset: CD45RA+ positively selected. The origin of the receptors is a woman aged 25 to 45 in good health.

The V call is TRBV6-5, the J call TRBJ1-1; D is unresolved. V was shortened by 5 bases and J by 0 bases, with 7 bases between the two germline ends. Germline V gene lookup returns CDR1 MNHEY and CDR2 SVGAGI. The CDR3 is 13 residues long. The DNA for the CDR3 is TGTGCCAGCAGTCCTCTGATGAACACTGAAGCTTTCTTT. Its translation: CASSPLMNTEAFF.

This rearrangement joins TRBV4-1 to TRBJ2-7, with 7 bases lining up with TRBD1. The CDR3 totals 16 residues. Germline assignment: CDR1 MGHRA and CDR2 YSYEKL. V lost 4 bases, J lost 0 bases, and 9 bases stayed unmatched. DNA of the CDR3: TGCGCCAGCAGCCGGAGACCCCGGGACAGCTCCTACGAGCAGTACTTC. It yields the protein CASSRRPRDSSYEQYF.

The chain carries TRBV5-1 and TRBJ1-3, with 8 positions matching TRBD1. The CDR3 extends over 16 amino acids. The germline CDR1 and CDR2 sequences are SGHRS and YFSETQ. Germline trimming cut 0 bases from V and 4 bases from J; bases unmatched to any gene: 6. The CDR3 is CASSLAPTGEGNTIYF. Written as DNA, the CDR3 is TGCGCCAGCAGCTTGGCCCCGACAGGGGAAGGAAACACCATATATTTT.

CDR3 residues: CASSPRDAGETQYF. The CDR3 nucleotides are TGTGCCAGCTCACCACGGGACGCAGGGGAGACCCAGTACTTC. The V and J genes are TRBV18 and TRBJ2-5; D is tentatively TRBD1 or TRBD2 (5 bases each). Trimming removed 1 base from V and 5 bases from J, with 11 bases in between. This CDR3 has 14 residues. Germline assignment: CDR1 KGHSH and CDR2 LQKENI.

The rearrangement uses TRBV6-1 and TRBJ2-3; D possibly uses TRBD1 or TRBD2 (6 bases each). In germline, CDR1 is MNHNS, CDR2 SASEGT. V lost 2 bases, J lost 5 bases, and 17 bases lay in between. The CDR3 is 16 residues long. In DNA, the CDR3 is TGTGCCAGCAGTGAACTAGGGGGGTGGACCCAAGATACGCAGTATTTT. This gives the protein CASSELGGWTQDTQYF.

V is TRBV7-2 and J is TRBJ2-7; 7 bases map to TRBD2. CDR3 length: 15 residues. Germline trimming cut 5 bases from V and 0 bases from J; bases unmatched to any gene: 7. Per germline, CDR1 SGHTA and CDR2 FQGNSA. The CDR3 DNA reads TGTGCCAGCAGCCAAGGGCGGGGGAGCTCCTACGAGCAGTACTTC. It translates to CASSQGRGSSYEQYF. Supplemented by reference TRBV7-2 and TRBJ2-7, the full variable domain reads GAGVSQSPSNKVTEKGKDVELRCDPISGHTALYWYRQSLGQGLEFLIYFQGNSAPDKSGLPSDRFSAERTGGSVSTLTIQRTQQEDSAVYLCASSQGRGSSYEQYFGPGTRLTVT.

The genes are TRBV4-1 and TRBJ1-3; D unclear. In germline, CDR1 is MGHRA, CDR2 YSYEKL. The germline V and J ends were trimmed by 0 bases and 3 bases, with 9 bases remaining between them. The CDR3 is 15 amino acids. The CDR3 here is CASSQDRGLGNTIYF. The CDR3 nucleotides read TGCGCCAGCAGCCAAGATCGAGGGCTTGGAAACACCATATATTTT.

The chain is built from TRBV28 and TRBJ1-1, with TRBD1 matching 7 bases. Germline V gene data show CDR1 as MDHEN and CDR2 as SYDVKM. The CDR3 has 18 amino acids. The V and J ends lost 5 bases and 1 base, in that order; junction bases with no gene match: 16. CDR3 sequence reads: CASSLGSGTVGSNTEAFF. The CDR3 nucleotides read TGTGCCAGCAGTCTAGGTTCCGGGACAGTGGGTTCGAACACTGAAGCTTTCTTT.

In DNA, the CDR3 is TGTGCCAGCAGCTTCACTAGCGGGAGGATCAAAAACATTCAGTACTTC. Its protein product is CASSFTSGRIKNIQYF. The genes are TRBV11-2 and TRBJ2-4, with 12 bases lining up with TRBD2. V shed 3 bases and J 3 bases; nucleotides not matched to a gene: 3. The CDR3 contains 16 residues. CDR1 and CDR2 (germline): SGHAT, FQNNGV. Supplemented by reference TRBV11-2 and TRBJ2-4, the full variable domain reads EAGVAQSPRYKIIEKRQSVAFWCNPISGHATLYWYQQILGQGPKLLIQFQNNGVVDDSQLPKDRFSAERLKGVDSTLKIQPAKLEDSAVYLCASSFTSGRIKNIQYFGAGTRLSVL.

The J gene is TRBJ1-4, the V gene TRBV5-4, with a tentative D call TRBD1 (5 bases). Trimming stripped 5 bases from V and 8 bases from J, with 19 bases between. This CDR3 is 15 amino acids long. CDR1 and CDR2 from the germline V gene are SGHNT and YYREEE (reference sequence). Written as DNA, the CDR3 is TGTGCCAGCAGGAGGGGCGGGCAGGGCGGAGAAAAACTGTTTTTT. Its translation: CASRRGGQGGEKLFF.

The chain employs TRBV11-3 and TRBJ2-1; perhaps TRBD1 as D (6 bases). CDR1 SGHNT and CDR2 YENEEA come from the germline V gene. The CDR3 covers 13 residues. Trimming removed 5 bases at V and 10 bases at J, with 15 bases between. CDR3 DNA sequence: TGTGCCAGCAGCCCAGGGGCCGGGGACGAGCAGTTCTTC. Encoded protein: CASSPGAGDEQFF.

This clone was seen just once. The chain has TRBV5-8 and TRBJ1-1; D is ambiguous. Trimming stripped 4 bases from V and 6 bases from J, with 19 bases between. Germline V gene data show CDR1 as SGHTS and CDR2 as YDEGEE. CDR3 length: 15 amino acids. The CDR3 DNA is TGTGCCAGCAGCGGCCTGGACCTTACAGACGCTGAAGCTTTCTTT. It encodes CASSGLDLTDAEAFF.

V gene TRBV5-6 combines with J gene TRBJ2-5, with 8 nucleotides matching TRBD2. Germline loops: CDR1 SGHDT, CDR2 YYEEEE. This CDR3 has 15 residues. V lost 7 bases and J lost 4; bases outside the gene matches: 12. CDR3 nucleotide sequence: TGTGCCAGCGCCGTGGGAGCGGGAGATGGAGAGACCCAGTACTTC. Encoded protein: CASAVGAGDGETQYF.

This clone was seen just once. The rearrangement joins TRBV28 to TRBJ1-6, with TRBD1 as a possible D gene (5 bases). Trimming left V 3 bases short and J 5 bases short, with 14 bases between. Germline lookup yields CDR1 MDHEN and CDR2 SYDVKM. CDR3 length equals 16 residues. The CDR3 DNA is TGTGCCAGCAGTTTGTGGCAGGGCGCAAATAATTCACCCCTCCACTTT. It is translated as CASSLWQGANNSPLHF.

This chain links TRBV18 with TRBJ2-3, with D perhaps matching TRBD1 (6 bases). Trimming took off 6 bases at V and 1 base at J, with 17 bases between the two ends. CDR3 length: 16 amino acids. Germline V gene data show CDR1 as KGHSH and CDR2 as LQKENI. CDR3 DNA: TGTGCCAGCTCGCCCTCGATAGGGGGAGGCACAGATACGCAGTATTTT. It encodes CASSPSIGGGTDTQYF.

The chain has TRBV7-8 and TRBJ2-7, with TRBD1 matching 8 bases. The CDR3 spans 15 residues. CDR1 and CDR2 from the germline V gene are SGHVS and FQNEAQ. The V segment lost 0 bases and the J segment 3 bases; nucleotides outside the gene matches: 4. The CDR3 loop reads CASSLALGQGYEQYF. Here the CDR3 DNA reads TGTGCCAGCAGCTTAGCGCTCGGACAGGGCTACGAGCAGTACTTC.

This clone was detected once. V is TRBV11-2 and J is TRBJ1-5; D remains unclear. V lost 0 bases and J lost 5, with 11 bases in between. The CDR3 spans 15 residues. Looked up from germline, CDR1 is SGHAT and CDR2 is FQNNGV. CDR3 sequence (DNA): TGTGCCAGCAGCTTAGATCTCTGGGGAGATCAGCCCCAGCATTTT. It yields the protein CASSLDLWGDQPQHF.

J is TRBJ2-1 and V is TRBV21-1; TRBD1 is the table's D call and was not checked against the DNA. TRBV21-1 has pseudogene status. CDR3 size: 17 residues. The CDR3 DNA follows: TGTGCCAGCAGCTCACTGTTCCAGGGGGCCCTCCCTAATGAGCAGTTCTTC. Translating it yields CASSSLFQGALPNEQFF.

The CDR3 DNA follows: TGTGCCTGGGGCCGTGTTCGGGCCTCGGAGCTGTTTTTT. As protein: CAWGRVRASELFF. The chain recombines TRBV30 with TRBJ2-2; D gene unclear. The CDR3 runs 13 residues. Trimming pared 5 bases from V and 10 bases from J, leaving 17 bases between. In germline, CDR1 is GTSNPN, CDR2 SVGIG (reference sequence).

As regards this clone: This sample also contains other DNA sequences that code for the same CDR3. The genes are TRBV28 and TRBJ2-7; 9 nucleotides match TRBD1. Germline CDR1 reads MDHEN; CDR2 reads SYDVKM. The J segment lost 2 bases and the V segment lost 7 bases, leaving 18 bases of the junction unmatched. CDR3 length: 18 amino acids. For the CDR3, the DNA is TGTGCCAGCACCCAGCGACCCCTCTGGACAGGGGAAACCTACGAGCAGTACTTC. This gives the protein CASTQRPLWTGETYEQYF. The full variable domain, rest sourced from reference TRBV28 and TRBJ2-7, is DVKVTQSSRYLVKRTGEKVFLECVQDMDHENMFWYRQDPGLGLRLIYFSYDVKMKEKGDIPEGYSVSREKKERFSLILESASTNQTSMYLCASTQRPLWTGETYEQYFGPGTRLTVT.

The DNA of the CDR3 is TGTGCCAGCAGCCAGGGTCGTCCCGGAAACACCATATATTTT. Its translation: CASSQGRPGNTIYF. The V gene is TRBV13, the J gene TRBJ1-3, with a possible D match to TRBD1 (5 bases). Trimming took off 5 bases at V and 4 bases at J, with 12 bases between the two ends. CDR1 is PRHDT, CDR2 FYEKMQ, per germline (reference sequence). The CDR3 is 14 residues long.

Remarks on this clone: The sample contains more than one DNA sequence encoding this CDR3. V gene TRBV19 combines with J gene TRBJ1-2; a possible D gene is TRBD1 (6 bases). Germline loops: CDR1 LNHDA, CDR2 SQIVND (reference sequence). The CDR3 runs 13 residues. The V end lost 5 bases, the J end lost 3 bases, and 10 bases lay between the germline ends. Here the CDR3 DNA reads TGTGCCAGTAGTCCGACAGGAGACTATGGCTACACCTTC. Protein sequence: CASSPTGDYGYTF. The whole variable domain, filled in from reference TRBV19 and TRBJ1-2, reads DGGITQSPKYLFRKEGQNVTLSCEQNLNHDAMYWYRQDPGQGLRLIYYSQIVNDFQKGDIAEGYSVSREKKESFPLTVTSAQKNPTAFYLCASSPTGDYGYTFGSGTRLTVV.

The V and J genes are TRBV28 and TRBJ1-2; maybe TRBD1 (5 bases). The V and J ends lost 8 bases and 3 bases respectively, with 22 bases between them. Germline CDR1 MDHEN, CDR2 SYDVKM. This CDR3 contains 16 residues. The CDR3 coding sequence is TGTGCCAGCGGGGTGGGGGGAAGAATGGATCACTATGGCTACACCTTC. It yields the protein CASGVGGRMDHYGYTF.

The chain has TRBV9 and TRBJ2-3, with D perhaps TRBD1 (6 bases). The CDR3 loop spans 17 amino acids. Deletions cut 1 base from V and 2 bases from J, with 17 bases between. Germline CDR1 reads SGDLS; CDR2 reads YYNGEE. The CDR3 bases are TGTGCCAGCAGCGTATCCCCCGCCGGACAGCTCACAGATACGCAGTATTTT. It yields the protein CASSVSPAGQLTDTQYF.

CDR3 sequence reads: CSARIAETQYF. CDR3 DNA: TGCAGTGCTCGAATAGCGGAGACCCAGTACTTC. J is TRBJ2-5 and V is TRBV20-1, with D perhaps matching TRBD2 (5 bases). The CDR3 is 11 residues long. Germline V gene sequence: CDR1 DFQATT, CDR2 SNEGSKA (reference sequence). The V gene lost 5 bases and the J gene lost 5 bases, with 9 bases spanning the gap.

The chain is built from TRBV28 and TRBJ1-3; D remains ambiguous. Germline-derived CDR1 and CDR2 are MDHEN and SYDVKM. V dropped 3 bases and J dropped 0 bases, with 9 bases sitting between them. CDR3 length: 15 residues. The CDR3 loop is CASSFMGNSGNTIYF. CDR3 coding DNA: TGTGCCAGCAGTTTCATGGGGAACTCTGGAAACACCATATATTTT.